Below, 3 T cell receptor beta chains from the same sample are listed, as sequenced in a study of blood T cell repertoires in COVID-19. The table came from immunoSEQ multiplex PCR; TCRdb's copy has only in-frame clones and leaves some out. The sample shows around 160,000 clones, about 81% of them seen only once. The specimen was peripheral blood. The receptors come from a human donor in a cohort sampled during active COVID-19.

V gene TRBV19 combines with J gene TRBJ2-7; the match to TRBD1 covers 8 bases. The CDR3 is 13 residues long. Germline V lookup: CDR1 LNHDA, CDR2 SQIVND (reference sequence). Unmatched junction bases numbered 3, after V lost 5 bases and J lost 3 bases. The CDR3 DNA follows: TGTGCCAGTAGTGCCGGACAGGGCTACGAGCAGTACTTC. It is translated as CASSAGQGYEQYF.

This chain connects TRBV20-1 to TRBJ2-1, with D possibly TRBD2 on 6 matching bases. This CDR3 spans 11 amino acids. The V gene's germline CDR1 is DFQATT and CDR2 SNEGSKA (reference sequence). V lost 4 bases and J 8 bases, leaving 9 bases between the germline ends. The CDR3 loop reads CSANKRDEQFF. DNA for the CDR3: TGCAGTGCTAATAAGCGGGATGAGCAGTTCTTC.

This clone was seen just once. The same CDR3 arises from other DNA sequences in this sample as well. The genes are TRBV24-1 and TRBJ1-2, with 8 bases identical to TRBD1. Germline trimming cut 4 bases from V and 8 bases from J; bases unmatched to any gene: 11. Germline assignment: CDR1 KGHDR and CDR2 SFDVKD. The CDR3 is 15 amino acids. DNA for the CDR3: TGTGCCACCAGTGAGGGTGACAGGGGTATATACGGCTACACCTTC. Translation: CATSEGDRGIYGYTF.